The clone carrying this TCR beta chain came up once. Its antigen is unknown. This entry is derived from a study of cytomegalovirus exposure and HLA in healthy donors. The primer mix had 60 Vbeta and 13 Jbeta primers. TCRdb's copy holds only in-frame clones and misses some; the assay was immunoSEQ multiplex PCR. Among more than 90,000 clones listed, approximately 80% were seen once. Study findings and constraints: Testing in vitro showed a few CMV-associated chains specific for CMV antigens. There were 164 TCR beta chains listed as cytomegalovirus-associated.

The sequence was collected from a man under 40 in good health and CMV-seropositive. The sequencing sample was made of PBMCs.

CDR3 protein: CASSLGTAYEQYF. In DNA form, the CDR3 reads TGTGCCAGCAGTCTCGGGACAGCATACGAGCAGTACTTC. The J gene is TRBJ2-7, the V gene TRBV28; 7 bases are shared with TRBD1. This CDR3 is built from 13 residues. The germline V gene has CDR1 MDHEN and CDR2 SYDVKM. V gave up 5 bases and J gave up 4 bases; unmatched junction bases: 5.